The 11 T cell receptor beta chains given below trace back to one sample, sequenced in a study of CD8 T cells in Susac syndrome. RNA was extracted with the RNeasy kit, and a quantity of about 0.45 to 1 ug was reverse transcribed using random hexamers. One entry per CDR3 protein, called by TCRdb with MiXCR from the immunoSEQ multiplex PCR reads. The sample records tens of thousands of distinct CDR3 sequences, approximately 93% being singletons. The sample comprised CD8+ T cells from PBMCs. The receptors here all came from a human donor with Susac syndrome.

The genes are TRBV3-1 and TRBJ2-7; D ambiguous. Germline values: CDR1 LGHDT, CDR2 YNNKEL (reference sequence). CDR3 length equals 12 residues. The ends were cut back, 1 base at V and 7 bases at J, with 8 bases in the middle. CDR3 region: CASSQGSREQYF. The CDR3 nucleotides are TGTGCCAGCAGCCAAGGGAGCCGGGAGCAGTACTTC.

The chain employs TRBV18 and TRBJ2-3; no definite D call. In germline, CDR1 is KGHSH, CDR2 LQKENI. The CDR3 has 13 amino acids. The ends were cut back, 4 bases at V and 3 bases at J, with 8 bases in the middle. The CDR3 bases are TGTGCCAGCTCACGGATTGCAACAGATACGCAGTATTTT. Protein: CASSRIATDTQYF.

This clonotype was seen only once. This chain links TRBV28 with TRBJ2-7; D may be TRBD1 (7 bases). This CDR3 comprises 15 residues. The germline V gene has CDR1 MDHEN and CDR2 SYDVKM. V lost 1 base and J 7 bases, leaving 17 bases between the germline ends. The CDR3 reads CASSLFTRGTEEQYF. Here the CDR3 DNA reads TGTGCCAGCAGTTTATTCACCCGGGGGACAGAGGAGCAGTACTTC.

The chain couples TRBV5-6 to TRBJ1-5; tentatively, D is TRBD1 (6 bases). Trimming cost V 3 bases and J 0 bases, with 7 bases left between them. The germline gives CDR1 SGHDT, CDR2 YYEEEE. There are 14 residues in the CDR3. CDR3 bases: TGTGCCAGCAGCTGGGGACATAGCAATCAGCCCCAGCATTTT. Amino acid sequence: CASSWGHSNQPQHF.

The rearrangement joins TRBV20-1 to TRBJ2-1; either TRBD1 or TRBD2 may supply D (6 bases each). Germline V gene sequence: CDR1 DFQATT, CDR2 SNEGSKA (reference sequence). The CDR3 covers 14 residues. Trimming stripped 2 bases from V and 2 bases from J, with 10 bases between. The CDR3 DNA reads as TGCAGTGCTAGACGAGGGGGGACCTACAATGAGCAGTTCTTC. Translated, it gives CSARRGGTYNEQFF.

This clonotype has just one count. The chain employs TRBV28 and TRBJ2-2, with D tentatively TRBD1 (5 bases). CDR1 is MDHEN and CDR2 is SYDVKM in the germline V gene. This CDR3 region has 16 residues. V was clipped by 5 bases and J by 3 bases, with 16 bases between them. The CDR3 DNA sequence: TGTGCCAGCAGTGCCACAAGACAGATCTACACCGGGGAGCTGTTTTTT. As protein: CASSATRQIYTGELFF.

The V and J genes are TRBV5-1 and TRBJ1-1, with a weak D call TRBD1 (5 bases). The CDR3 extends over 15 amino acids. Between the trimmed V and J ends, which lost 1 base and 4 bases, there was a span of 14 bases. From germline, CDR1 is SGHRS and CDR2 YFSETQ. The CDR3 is CASSLKGVWATEAFF. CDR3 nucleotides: TGCGCCAGCAGCTTGAAAGGGGTTTGGGCCACTGAAGCTTTCTTT.

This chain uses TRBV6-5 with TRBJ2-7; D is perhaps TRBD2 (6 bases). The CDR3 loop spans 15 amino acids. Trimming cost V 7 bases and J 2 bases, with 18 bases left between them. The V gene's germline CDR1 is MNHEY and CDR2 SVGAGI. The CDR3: CASTLTGGKPYEQYF. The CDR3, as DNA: TGTGCCAGCACTCTAACAGGCGGGAAACCCTACGAGCAGTACTTC.

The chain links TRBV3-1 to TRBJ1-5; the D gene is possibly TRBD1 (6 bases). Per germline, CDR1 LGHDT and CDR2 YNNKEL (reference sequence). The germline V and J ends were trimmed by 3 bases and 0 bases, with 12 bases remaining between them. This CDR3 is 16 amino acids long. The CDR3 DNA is TGTGCCAGCAGCCACGGACAGCTAGATAGCAATCAGCCCCAGCATTTT. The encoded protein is CASSHGQLDSNQPQHF.

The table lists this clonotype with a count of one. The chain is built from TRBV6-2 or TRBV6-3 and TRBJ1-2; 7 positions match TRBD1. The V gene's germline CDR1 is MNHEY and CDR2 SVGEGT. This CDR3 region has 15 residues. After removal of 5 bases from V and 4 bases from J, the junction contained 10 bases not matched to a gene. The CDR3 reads CASSQPGQSPYGYTF. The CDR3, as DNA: TGTGCCAGCAGTCAACCGGGACAGTCCCCCTATGGCTACACCTTC.

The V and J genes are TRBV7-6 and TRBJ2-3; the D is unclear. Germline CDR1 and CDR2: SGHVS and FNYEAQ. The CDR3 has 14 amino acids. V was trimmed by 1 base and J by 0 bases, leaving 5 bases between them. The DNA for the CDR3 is TGTGCCAGCAGCTTAGAGATGAGCACAGATACGCAGTATTTT. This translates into CASSLEMSTDTQYF.